These 19 T cell receptor beta chains originate from one sample sequenced in a study of T cell responses to AZD1222 COVID-19 vaccine. Here immunoSEQ multiplex PCR was the method, and the copy in TCRdb shows in-frame clones only, minus some. The sample records about 83,000 clones, around nine tenths being singletons. The sample in question was peripheral blood, obtained on day 0 of MenACWY control vaccination. Receptors were obtained from an adult in good health.

The V and J genes are TRBV5-5 and TRBJ1-6, with D unclear. CDR3 length: 13 amino acids. V was clipped by 2 bases and J by 9 bases, with 9 bases between them. CDR1 and CDR2 from the germline V gene are SGHKS and YYEKEE (reference sequence). Here the CDR3 reads CASSFDPGSPLHF. The CDR3 DNA reads as TGTGCCAGCAGCTTCGACCCGGGTTCACCCCTCCACTTT.

The rearrangement uses TRBV5-1 and TRBJ2-7, with 8 bases identical to TRBD1. CDR1 is SGHRS and CDR2 is YFSETQ in the germline V gene. The CDR3 spans 14 residues. Trimming took 7 bases from V and 3 from J; bases not matched to a gene: 9. The CDR3 protein is CASGNPTGVYEQYF. The CDR3 nucleotides read TGCGCCAGCGGGAACCCGACAGGGGTCTACGAGCAGTACTTC.

The chain recombines TRBV12-3 or TRBV12-4 with TRBJ1-6, with no clear D. The CDR3 covers 10 residues. The ends were cut back, 9 bases at V and 12 bases at J, with 9 bases in the middle. As DNA, the CDR3 is TGTGCCAGTGGGGTTGAACCCCTCCACTTT. Translation: CASGVEPLHF.

The chain uses TRBV6-6 and TRBJ2-7, with TRBD2 matching 9 bases. Germline lookup yields CDR1 MNHNY and CDR2 SVGAGI (reference sequence). This CDR3 spans 19 amino acids. The V gene end was trimmed by 7 bases and the J gene end by 1 base; junction bases not matched to a gene: 20. CDR3 DNA: TGTGCCAGCATTCGGGTCGCAGGACCCAGCGGGAGGCCTTCCTACGAGCAGTACTTC. Translating it yields CASIRVAGPSGRPSYEQYF.

The rearrangement links TRBV28 to TRBJ2-7; 8 nucleotides agree with TRBD1. V lost 1 base to trimming and J lost 2 bases; unmatched junction nucleotides: 7. In germline, CDR1 is MDHEN, CDR2 SYDVKM. The CDR3 consists of 16 residues. The CDR3 nucleotides are TGTGCCAGCAGTTTATTCCCTACGACAGGGGCCTACGAGCAGTACTTC. Translating it yields CASSLFPTTGAYEQYF.

V gene TRBV10-3 combines with J gene TRBJ1-1; D is unclear. The V gene's germline CDR1 is ENHRY and CDR2 SYGVKD. The V end was cut by 7 bases, the J end by 0 bases, with 9 bases between. The CDR3 runs to 13 residues. The CDR3 loop is CAITGLMNTEAFF. The CDR3 DNA reads as TGTGCCATCACCGGACTCATGAACACTGAAGCTTTCTTT.

The V and J genes are TRBV12-2 and TRBJ2-6; TRBD1 is the table's D call and was not checked against the DNA. TRBV12-2 is given as a pseudogene. The CDR3 has 19 residues. CDR3 residues: CASRSRQGGPSSGANVLTF. The CDR3 bases are TGTGCAAGTCGCTCTCGACAGGGGGGGCCGAGCTCTGGGGCCAACGTCCTGACTTTC.

V and J are TRBV27 and TRBJ1-5; D is ambiguous. V dropped 5 bases and J dropped 5 bases, with 10 bases sitting between them. The germline V gene has CDR1 MNHEY and CDR2 SMNVEV (reference sequence). The CDR3 totals 13 residues. The CDR3 sequence: CASSPTGYQPQHF. The CDR3 coding sequence is TGTGCCAGCAGTCCAACGGGGTATCAGCCCCAGCATTTT.

CDR3 nucleotide sequence: TGTGCCAGCAGTTTTTCCGGACTAGCGGGAGGCGACGAGCAGTACTTC. It encodes CASSFSGLAGGDEQYF. The V gene is TRBV27, the J gene TRBJ2-7, with 14 bases aligning to TRBD2. The CDR3 is 16 residues long. Germline CDR1 and CDR2: MNHEY and SMNVEV (reference sequence). V lost 3 bases, J lost 5 bases, and 6 bases stayed unmatched.

This chain links TRBV28 with TRBJ1-1, with D unresolved. The V and J ends lost 4 bases and 7 bases respectively, with 4 bases between them. Germline assignment: CDR1 MDHEN and CDR2 SYDVKM. The CDR3 runs to 10 residues. CDR3 coding DNA: TGTGCCAGCAGTTCGTATGAAGCTTTCTTT. Its protein is CASSSYEAFF.

This clone was observed a few times. The rearrangement joins TRBV10-3 to TRBJ2-7, with D possibly TRBD2 on 6 matching bases. Germline V gene lookup returns CDR1 ENHRY and CDR2 SYGVKD. V lost 4 bases and J lost 6, with 13 bases in between. This CDR3 is 13 amino acids long. As DNA, the CDR3 is TGTGCCATCAGTGGGGACTCTGGGGGCGAGCAGTACTTC. This codes for CAISGDSGGEQYF.

The chain combines TRBV6-5 with TRBJ1-1; the D is unclear. CDR1 is MNHEY and CDR2 is SVGAGI in the germline V gene. The V end was cut by 6 bases, the J end by 6 bases, with 11 bases between. The length of the CDR3 is 12 residues. In DNA form, the CDR3 reads TGTGCCAGCAGGGAGGGTTTAGCTGAAGCTTTCTTT. As protein: CASREGLAEAFF.

The chain couples TRBV10-3 to TRBJ2-7; 7 nucleotides align to TRBD2. This CDR3 is built from 15 residues. Germline trimming cut 1 base from V and 2 bases from J; bases unmatched to any gene: 5. From germline, CDR1 is ENHRY and CDR2 SYGVKD. DNA of the CDR3: TGTGCCATCAGTGAGTTGGGGGGGTTGGCCTACGAGCAGTACTTC. As protein: CAISELGGLAYEQYF.

This clone showed up just a few times. This chain's CDR3 is CASSPLAGGPWNEQFF. The CDR3 DNA sequence: TGTGCCAGCAGCCCTCTAGCGGGAGGGCCGTGGAATGAGCAGTTCTTC. The chain employs TRBV7-7 and TRBJ2-1; 12 nucleotides align to TRBD2. The CDR3 contains 16 residues. CDR1 and CDR2 (germline): SSHAT, FNYEAQ (reference sequence). With V trimmed by 5 bases and J by 7 bases, 9 bases remained unmatched.

The rearrangement uses TRBV29-1 and TRBJ1-2, with a tentative D call TRBD1 (6 bases). The V end was cut by 4 bases, the J end by 6 bases, with 12 bases between. CDR1 and CDR2 from the germline V gene are SQVTM and ANQGSEA. The CDR3 has 12 amino acids. The CDR3 loop reads CSVVRGADGYTF. In DNA form, the CDR3 reads TGCAGCGTTGTCAGGGGCGCAGATGGCTACACCTTC.

The CDR3 nucleotides read TGTGCCAGCAGCTCACCCACCCGGGACAACTATGGCTACACCTTC. It yields the protein CASSSPTRDNYGYTF. The chain uses TRBV28 and TRBJ1-2; TRBD1 is a possible D gene (5 bases). CDR3 length: 15 amino acids. Trimming took 6 bases from V and 2 from J, leaving 16 bases between them. Germline CDR1 is MDHEN and CDR2 is SYDVKM.

This chain connects TRBV6-5 to TRBJ1-5, with D unclear. V lost 1 base, J lost 0 bases, and 1 base lay in between. Germline loops: CDR1 MNHEY, CDR2 SVGAGI. The CDR3 contains 13 residues. The CDR3 nucleotides are TGTGCCAGCAGTTACTATAGCAATCAGCCCCAGCATTTT. Translating it yields CASSYYSNQPQHF.

The chain uses TRBV6-5 and TRBJ1-5; D call uncertain. The CDR3 runs to 15 residues. Germline V gives CDR1 MNHEY, CDR2 SVGAGI. V lost 6 bases and J 6 bases, leaving 18 bases between the germline ends. The CDR3 region has the DNA TGTGCCAGCAGCCCCGGTTTTGGCCCGGGTCAGCCCCAGCATTTT. Translating gives CASSPGFGPGQPQHF.

The V call is TRBV29-1, the J call TRBJ2-1, with unresolved D. This CDR3 is 14 amino acids long. Trimming took off 2 bases at V and 6 bases at J, with 14 bases between the two ends. Germline V gene sequence: CDR1 SQVTM, CDR2 ANQGSEA. The CDR3 nucleotides read TGCAGCGTTGAAACTCCCCCTAGGTTCAATGAGCAGTTCTTC. Residues: CSVETPPRFNEQFF.